This entry concerns a single T cell receptor beta chain. Those enrolled in Seattle joined during active infection and were followed longitudinally afterward. This record belongs to a study of blood T cell repertoires in COVID-19. For the study at large: Samples came from the United States, Italy and Spain, spanning acute and convalescent COVID-19. Nucleic acid was either cDNA or gDNA, and it came from T cells, B-cell-depleted T cells, or PBMCs.

Authors' methods: Reference gene primer amplification gave estimated nucleated cell counts. Repertoires were generated with immunoSEQ multiplex PCR, while TCRdb's copy carries only in-frame clones and drops some. V and J calls and clone size follow that table, whereas D and trimming were derived from the DNA. This table has tens of thousands of clones, roughly 88% appearing once. CDR3 length equals 16 residues. The V end lost 2 bases, the J end lost 0 bases, and 12 bases lay between the germline ends. Germline V CDR1 and CDR2: SGHRS, YFSETQ. Sequencing was carried out using peripheral blood. This chain uses TRBV5-1 with TRBJ2-1; no firm D call. This receptor was obtained from a man aged 55 to 70 with COVID-19, enrolled during active disease. CDR3 coding DNA: TGCGCCAGCAGCTTAAACTTCTATAGCTCCTACAATGAGCAGTTCTTC. Amino acid sequence: CASSLNFYSSYNEQFF.